This T cell receptor beta chain appears in the sequencing data of a study of metastatic and nonmetastatic thyroid tumors. Looking at the study overall: Repertoires were compared across blood and tumor or nodule tissue from malignant and benign thyroid patients.

Treatment of any kind had been given to no patient before thyroid surgery. Germline CDR1 reads KGHSH; CDR2 reads LQKENI. This CDR3 has 15 residues. Trimming removed 5 bases from V and 2 bases from J, with 15 bases in between. This clone was detected ten times or more. Different DNA sequences within this sample yield the same CDR3. TCRdb ran MiXCR on the PCR reads. Of roughly 48,000 clones in the sample, 17% were seen once. The V gene is TRBV18, the J gene TRBJ2-5; TRBD2 is a possible D gene (6 bases). This TCR was sampled from a female donor with papillary thyroid cancer or a benign thyroid nodule (not recorded which). Some clones in this sample may be carry-over from other donors' samples. Sequenced material: blood. The DNA of the CDR3 is TGTGCCAGCTCAAAGCAGCCGGGAGATCAAGAGACCCAGTACTTC. Translated: CASSKQPGDQETQYF.